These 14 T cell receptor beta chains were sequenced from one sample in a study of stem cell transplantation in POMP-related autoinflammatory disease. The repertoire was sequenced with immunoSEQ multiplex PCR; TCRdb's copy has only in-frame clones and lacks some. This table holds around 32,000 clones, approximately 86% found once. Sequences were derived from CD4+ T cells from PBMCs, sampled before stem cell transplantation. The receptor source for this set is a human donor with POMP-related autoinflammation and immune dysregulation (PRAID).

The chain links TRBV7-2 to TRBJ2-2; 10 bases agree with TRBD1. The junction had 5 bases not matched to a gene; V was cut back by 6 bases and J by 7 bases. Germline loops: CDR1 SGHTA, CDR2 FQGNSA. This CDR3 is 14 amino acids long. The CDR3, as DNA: TGTGCCAGCAGTAGACAGGGGGCGGGCGGGGAGCTGTTTTTT. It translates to CASSRQGAGGELFF.

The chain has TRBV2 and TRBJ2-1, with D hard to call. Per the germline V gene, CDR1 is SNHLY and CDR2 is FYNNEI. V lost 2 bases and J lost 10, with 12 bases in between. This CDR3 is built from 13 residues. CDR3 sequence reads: CASSEFRVWEQFF. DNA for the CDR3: TGTGCCAGCAGTGAATTTCGGGTCTGGGAGCAGTTCTTC.

The DNA for the CDR3 is TGTGCCAGCTCACCACCCTACAGGGGGGAGACCCAGTACTTC. Translated, it gives CASSPPYRGETQYF. The rearrangement links TRBV18 to TRBJ2-5, with 8 bases fitting TRBD1. V lost 0 bases and J lost 5; bases outside the gene matches: 2. CDR3 length: 14 residues. Germline-derived CDR1 and CDR2 are KGHSH and LQKENI.

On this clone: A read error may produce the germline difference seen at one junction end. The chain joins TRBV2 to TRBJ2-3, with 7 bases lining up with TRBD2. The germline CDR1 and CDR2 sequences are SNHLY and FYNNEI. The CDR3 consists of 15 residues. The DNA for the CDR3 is TGTGCCAGCGCGGTGGAGGGAGGGCCCACAAATACGCAGTATTTT. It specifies CASAVEGGPTNTQYF.

CDR3 sequence: CASTLGNNQPQHF. CDR3 DNA sequence: TGTGCCAGCACCCTTGGGAACAATCAGCCCCAGCATTTT. The J gene is TRBJ1-5, the V gene TRBV2; the D is unclear. The CDR3 spans 13 residues. V was pared by 7 bases and J by 3 bases, with 10 bases between. CDR1 is SNHLY, CDR2 FYNNEI, per germline.

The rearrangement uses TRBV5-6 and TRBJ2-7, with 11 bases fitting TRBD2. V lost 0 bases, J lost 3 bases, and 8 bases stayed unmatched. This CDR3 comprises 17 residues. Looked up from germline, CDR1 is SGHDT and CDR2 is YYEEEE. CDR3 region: CASSLGPATSGGYEQYF. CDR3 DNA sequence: TGTGCCAGCAGCTTGGGCCCAGCAACTAGCGGGGGCTACGAGCAGTACTTC. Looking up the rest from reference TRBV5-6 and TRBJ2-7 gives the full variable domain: DAGVTQSPTHLIKTRGQQVTLRCSPKSGHDTVSWYQQALGQGPQFIFQYYEEEERQRGNFPDRFSGHQFPNYSSELNVNALLLGDSALYLCASSLGPATSGGYEQYFGPGTRLTVT.

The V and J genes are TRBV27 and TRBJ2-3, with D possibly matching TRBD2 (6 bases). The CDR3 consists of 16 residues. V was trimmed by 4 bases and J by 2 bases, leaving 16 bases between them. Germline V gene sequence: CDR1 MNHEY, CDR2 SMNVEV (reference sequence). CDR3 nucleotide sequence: TGTGCCAGCAGTTCCCTCGGAGGGCCCTCCACAGATACGCAGTATTTT. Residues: CASSSLGGPSTDTQYF.

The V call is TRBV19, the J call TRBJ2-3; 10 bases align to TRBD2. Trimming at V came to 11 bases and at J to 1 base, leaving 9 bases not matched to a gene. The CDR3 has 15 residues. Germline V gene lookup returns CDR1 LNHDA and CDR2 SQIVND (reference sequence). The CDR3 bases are TGTGCCTGCAGCGGGGGGGACTTCGGCACAGATACGCAGTATTTT. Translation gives CACSGGDFGTDTQYF.

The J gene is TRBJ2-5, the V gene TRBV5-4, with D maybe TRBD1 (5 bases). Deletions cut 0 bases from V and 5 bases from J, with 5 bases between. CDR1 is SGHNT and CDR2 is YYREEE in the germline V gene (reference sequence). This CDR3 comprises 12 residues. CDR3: CASSLEGETQYF. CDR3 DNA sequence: TGTGCCAGCAGCTTGGAGGGGGAGACCCAGTACTTC.

Written as DNA, the CDR3 is TGTGCCATCAGTGAATCCATTACCGGGGAGCTGTTTTTT. Protein: CAISESITGELFF. The V and J genes are TRBV10-3 and TRBJ2-2; the D is unclear. The CDR3 extends over 13 amino acids. The germline CDR1 and CDR2 sequences are ENHRY and SYGVKD. Trimming shortened V by 3 bases and J by 5 bases, and 7 bases separated the two germline ends.

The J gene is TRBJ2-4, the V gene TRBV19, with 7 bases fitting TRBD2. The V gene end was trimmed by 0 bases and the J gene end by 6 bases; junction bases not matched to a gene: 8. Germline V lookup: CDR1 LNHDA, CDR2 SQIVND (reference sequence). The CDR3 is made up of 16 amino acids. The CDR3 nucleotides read TGTGCCAGTAGTATAGAAAGGGTGGGGGGGTTAAACATTCAGTACTTC. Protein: CASSIERVGGLNIQYF.

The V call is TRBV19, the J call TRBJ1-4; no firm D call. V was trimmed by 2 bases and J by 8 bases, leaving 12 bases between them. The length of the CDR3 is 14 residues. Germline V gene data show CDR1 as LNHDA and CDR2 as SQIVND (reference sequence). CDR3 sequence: CASSIRPFEEKLFF. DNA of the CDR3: TGTGCCAGTAGTATACGACCCTTTGAGGAAAAACTGTTTTTT.

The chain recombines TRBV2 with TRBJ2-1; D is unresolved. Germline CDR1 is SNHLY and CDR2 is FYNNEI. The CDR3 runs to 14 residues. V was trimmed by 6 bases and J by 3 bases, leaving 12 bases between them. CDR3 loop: CASSLTYLYNEQFF. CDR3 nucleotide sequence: TGTGCCAGCAGCTTAACGTATCTCTACAATGAGCAGTTCTTC.

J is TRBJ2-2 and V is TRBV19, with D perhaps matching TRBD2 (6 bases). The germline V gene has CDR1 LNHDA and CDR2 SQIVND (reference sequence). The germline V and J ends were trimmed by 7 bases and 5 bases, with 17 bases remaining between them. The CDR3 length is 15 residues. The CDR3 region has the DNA TGTGCCAGTACCCTAGGAGGGGCCCCTACCGGGGAGCTGTTTTTT. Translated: CASTLGGAPTGELFF. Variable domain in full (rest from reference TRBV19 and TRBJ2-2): DGGITQSPKYLFRKEGQNVTLSCEQNLNHDAMYWYRQDPGQGLRLIYYSQIVNDFQKGDIAEGYSVSREKKESFPLTVTSAQKNPTAFYLCASTLGGAPTGELFFGEGSRLTVL.